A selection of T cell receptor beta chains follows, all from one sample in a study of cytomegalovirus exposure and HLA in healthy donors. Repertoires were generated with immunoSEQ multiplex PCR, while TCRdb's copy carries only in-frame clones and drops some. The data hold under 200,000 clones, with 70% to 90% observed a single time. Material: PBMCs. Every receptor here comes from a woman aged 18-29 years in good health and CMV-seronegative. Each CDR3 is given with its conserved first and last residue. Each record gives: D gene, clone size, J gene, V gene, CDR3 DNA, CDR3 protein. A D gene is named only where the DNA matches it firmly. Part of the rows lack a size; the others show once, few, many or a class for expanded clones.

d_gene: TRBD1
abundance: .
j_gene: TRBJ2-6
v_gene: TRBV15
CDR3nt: TGTGCCACCAGAGGACAGGGGCAAGGTGGGGCCAACGTCCTGACTTTC
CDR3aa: CATRGQGQGGANVLTF

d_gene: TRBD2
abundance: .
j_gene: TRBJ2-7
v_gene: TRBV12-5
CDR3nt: TGTGCTAGTGGTCCCCGGGGAGGGAACGAGCAGTACTTC
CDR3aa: CASGPRGGNEQYF

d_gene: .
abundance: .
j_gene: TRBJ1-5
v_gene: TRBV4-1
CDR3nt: TGCGCCAGCAGCCAAGATACGCGGGCGAGGCCCAATCAGCCCCAGCATTTT
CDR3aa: CASSQDTRARPNQPQHF

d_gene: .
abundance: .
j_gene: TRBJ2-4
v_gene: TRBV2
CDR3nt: TGTGCCAGCTCCGCAGGGCAAGTTCAAAACATTCAGTACTTC
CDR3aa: CASSAGQVQNIQYF

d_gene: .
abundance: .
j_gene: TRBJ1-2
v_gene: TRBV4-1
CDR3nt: TGCGCCAGCAGCCCGGGGGGGCCCTTGACTGGCTACACCTTC
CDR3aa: CASSPGGPLTGYTF

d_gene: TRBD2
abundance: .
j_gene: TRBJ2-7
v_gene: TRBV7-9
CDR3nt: TGTGCCAGCAGCCCTAATAGCGGGGGGACCTACGAGCAGTACTTC
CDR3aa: CASSPNSGGTYEQYF

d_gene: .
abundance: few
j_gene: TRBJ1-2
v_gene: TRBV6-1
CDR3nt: TGTGCCAGCATACGAGGCCGAGACAACTATGGCTACACCTTC
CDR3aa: CASIRGRDNYGYTF

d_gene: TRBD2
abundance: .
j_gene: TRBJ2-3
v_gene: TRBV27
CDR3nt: TGTGCCAGTACTAGCGGGGCTAGCACAGATACGCAGTATTTT
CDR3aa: CASTSGASTDTQYF

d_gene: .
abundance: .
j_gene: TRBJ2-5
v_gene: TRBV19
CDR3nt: TGTGCCAGTAGTGAATATAGCACCCCCGGGACCCAGTACTTC
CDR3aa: CASSEYSTPGTQYF

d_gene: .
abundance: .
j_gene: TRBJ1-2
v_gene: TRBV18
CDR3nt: TGTGCCAGCTCACCTATGACTCGGGTTGCGGCTAACTATGGCTACACCTTC
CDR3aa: CASSPMTRVAANYGYTF

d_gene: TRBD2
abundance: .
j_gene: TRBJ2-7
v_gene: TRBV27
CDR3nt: TGTGCCAGCAGTTTTAGGACTAGCGGGACGGGCGAGCAGTACTTC
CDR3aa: CASSFRTSGTGEQYF

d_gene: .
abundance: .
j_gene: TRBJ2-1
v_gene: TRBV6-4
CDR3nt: TGTGCCAGCAGTGACTCGGAACTTAGCATTTCCGAGCAGTTCTTC
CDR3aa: CASSDSELSISEQFF

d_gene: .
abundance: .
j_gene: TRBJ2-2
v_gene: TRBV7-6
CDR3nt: TGTGCCAGCAGCTTAGAGGCGGATACCGGGGAGCTGTTTTTT
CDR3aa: CASSLEADTGELFF

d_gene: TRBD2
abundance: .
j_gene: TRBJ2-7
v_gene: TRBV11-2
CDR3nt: TGTGCCAGCAGTAGAGTGGGCAGGGAGGGCGACGAGCAGTACTTC
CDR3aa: CASSRVGREGDEQYF

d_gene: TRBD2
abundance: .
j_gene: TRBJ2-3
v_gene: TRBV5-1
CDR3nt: TGCGCCAGCAGTTTAGCGGGTGGGGCACTGGATACGCAGTATTTT
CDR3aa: CASSLAGGALDTQYF

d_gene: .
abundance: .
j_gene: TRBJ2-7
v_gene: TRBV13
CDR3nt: TGTGCCAGCCGAGGGAGAGGAAGCTCCTACGAGCAGTACTTC
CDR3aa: CASRGRGSSYEQYF

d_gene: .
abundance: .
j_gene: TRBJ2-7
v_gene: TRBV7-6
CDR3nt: TGTGCCAGCAGCTCCCTCCCCCCTAGGTCCTACGAGCAGTACTTC
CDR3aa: CASSSLPPRSYEQYF

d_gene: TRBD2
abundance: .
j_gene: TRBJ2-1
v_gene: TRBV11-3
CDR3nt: TGTGCCAGCAGCCAGACTAGCGGGAGGGCCTATGAGCAGTTCTTC
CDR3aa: CASSQTSGRAYEQFF

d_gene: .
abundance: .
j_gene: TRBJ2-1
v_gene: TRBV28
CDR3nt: TGTGCCAGCAGTTGGGGCATACGGAATGAGCAGTTCTTC
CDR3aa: CASSWGIRNEQFF

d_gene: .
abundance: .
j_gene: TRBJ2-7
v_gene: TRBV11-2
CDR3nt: TGTGCCAGCAGCTTAGATCGAAGGGGTTTCTACGAGCAGTACTTC
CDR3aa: CASSLDRRGFYEQYF

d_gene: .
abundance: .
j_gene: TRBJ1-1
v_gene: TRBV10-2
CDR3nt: TGCGCCAGCAGTTCGGCCCTGGCGGGAAACACTGAAGCTTTCTTT
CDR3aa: CASSSALAGNTEAFF

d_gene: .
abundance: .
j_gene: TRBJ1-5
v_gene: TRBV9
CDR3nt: TGTGCCAGCAGCCCCGGGGGGGGCCTTCAGCCCCAGCATTTT
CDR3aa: CASSPGGGLQPQHF

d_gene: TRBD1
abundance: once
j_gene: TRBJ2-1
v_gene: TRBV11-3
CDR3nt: TGTGCCAGCAGTATGACAGGGGCGGCCAATGAGCAGTTCTTC
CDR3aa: CASSMTGAANEQFF

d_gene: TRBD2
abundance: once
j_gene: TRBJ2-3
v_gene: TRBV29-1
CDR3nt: TGCAGCGTTGAACTAGCGGGGGCACGAGATACGCAGTATTTT
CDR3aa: CSVELAGARDTQYF

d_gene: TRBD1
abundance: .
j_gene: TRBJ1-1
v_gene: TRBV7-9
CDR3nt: TGTGCCAGCAGCGTACAGGGGGGTGAAGCTTTCTTT
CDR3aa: CASSVQGGEAFF

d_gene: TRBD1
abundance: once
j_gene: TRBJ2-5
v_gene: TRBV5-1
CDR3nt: TGCGCCAGCAGCTCCCGGGACAGCCAAGAGACCCAGTACTTC
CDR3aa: CASSSRDSQETQYF

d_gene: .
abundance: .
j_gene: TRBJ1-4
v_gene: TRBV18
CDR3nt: TGTGCCAGCTCACCACTCCCGGGGGTGTCGGCTAATGAAAAACTGTTTTTT
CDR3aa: CASSPLPGVSANEKLFF

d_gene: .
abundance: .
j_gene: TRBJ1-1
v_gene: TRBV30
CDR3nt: TGTTCCCTGGGGGGGACCACTGAAGCTTTCTTT
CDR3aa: CSLGGTTEAFF

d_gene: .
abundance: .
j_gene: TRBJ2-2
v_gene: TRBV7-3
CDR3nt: TGTGCCAGCAGCTATACAGGCGCCCGGAACACCGGGGAGCTGTTTTTT
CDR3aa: CASSYTGARNTGELFF

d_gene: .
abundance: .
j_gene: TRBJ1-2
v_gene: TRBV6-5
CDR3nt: TGTGCCAGCAGTTACGACAGCAACTATGGCTACACCTTC
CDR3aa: CASSYDSNYGYTF

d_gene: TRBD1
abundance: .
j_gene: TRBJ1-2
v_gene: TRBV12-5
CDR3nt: TGTGCTAGTGGTCCTTCCATCGGACAGGGCGCTAACTATGGCTACACCTTC
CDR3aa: CASGPSIGQGANYGYTF

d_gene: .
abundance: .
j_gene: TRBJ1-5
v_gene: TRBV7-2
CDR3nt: TGTGCCAGCAACCTCGACCGGGGTGGGCAGCCCCAGCATTTT
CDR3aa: CASNLDRGGQPQHF

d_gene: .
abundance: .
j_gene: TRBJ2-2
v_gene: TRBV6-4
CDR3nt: TGTGCCAGCAGTGGACAGCCTCAAACCGGGGAGCTGTTTTTT
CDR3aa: CASSGQPQTGELFF

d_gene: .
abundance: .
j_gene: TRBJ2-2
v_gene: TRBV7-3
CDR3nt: TGTGCCAGCAGCTTAAGGGTCGGGACTCTAAACACCGGGGAGCTGTTTTTT
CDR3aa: CASSLRVGTLNTGELFF

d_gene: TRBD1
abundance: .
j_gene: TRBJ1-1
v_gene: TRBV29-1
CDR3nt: TGCAGCGTTGAAGGCGACAGGGGTTGGAACACTGAAGCTTTCTTT
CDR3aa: CSVEGDRGWNTEAFF

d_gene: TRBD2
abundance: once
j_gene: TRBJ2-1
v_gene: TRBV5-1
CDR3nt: TGCGCCAGCCTCCCGGGACTAGGGAGGCCTGAGCAGTTCTTC
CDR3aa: CASLPGLGRPEQFF

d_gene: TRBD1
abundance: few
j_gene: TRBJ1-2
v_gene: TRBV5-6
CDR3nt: TGTGCCAGCAGCTCGTTACAGGGGGCGAAGGGTGGCTACACCTTC
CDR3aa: CASSSLQGAKGGYTF

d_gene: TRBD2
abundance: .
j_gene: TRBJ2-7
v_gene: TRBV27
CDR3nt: TGTGCCAGCAGACCTGGACTAGCGGGACGGGAGCAGTACTTC
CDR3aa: CASRPGLAGREQYF

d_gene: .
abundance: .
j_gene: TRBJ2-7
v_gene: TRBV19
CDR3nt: TGTGCCAGTAAGCCGGAAGGTCAGGCGACAGGCGAGCAGTACTTC
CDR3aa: CASKPEGQATGEQYF

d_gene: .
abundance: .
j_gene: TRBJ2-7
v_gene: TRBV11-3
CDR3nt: TGTGCCAGCAGCTTATTCAACAGCTACGAGCAGTACTTC
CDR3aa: CASSLFNSYEQYF

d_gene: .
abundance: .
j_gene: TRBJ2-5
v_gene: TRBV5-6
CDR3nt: TGTGCCAGCAGCTTTTTTACAACAGGGACGCGGGAGACCCAGTACTTC
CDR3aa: CASSFFTTGTRETQYF

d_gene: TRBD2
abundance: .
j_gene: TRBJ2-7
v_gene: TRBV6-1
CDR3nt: TGTGCCAGCAGTGTAAAGCGGGAGAGCTCCTACGAGCAGTACTTC
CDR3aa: CASSVKRESSYEQYF

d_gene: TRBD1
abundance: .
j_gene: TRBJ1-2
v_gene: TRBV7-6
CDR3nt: TGTGCCAGCAGTCCTAGACAGGGCGATAGTGGGCATGGCTACACCTTC
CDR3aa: CASSPRQGDSGHGYTF

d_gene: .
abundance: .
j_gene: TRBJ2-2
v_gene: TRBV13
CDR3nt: TGTGCCAGCAGCTTAGTGGGGGGCCGAACAGGGGCCGGGGAGCTGTTTTTT
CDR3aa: CASSLVGGRTGAGELFF

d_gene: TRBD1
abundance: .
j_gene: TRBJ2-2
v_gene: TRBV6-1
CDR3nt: TGTGCCAGCGCTAGGGACAGCTACACCGGGGAGCTGTTTTTT
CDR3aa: CASARDSYTGELFF

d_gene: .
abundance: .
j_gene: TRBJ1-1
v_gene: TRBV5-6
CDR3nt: TGTGCCAGCAGCTTATGGGGGGAAACTGAAGCTTTCTTT
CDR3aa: CASSLWGETEAFF

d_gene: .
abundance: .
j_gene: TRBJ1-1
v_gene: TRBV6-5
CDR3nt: TGTGCCAGCAGACAGCCTGGAGGTGGCACTGAAGCTTTCTTT
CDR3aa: CASRQPGGGTEAFF

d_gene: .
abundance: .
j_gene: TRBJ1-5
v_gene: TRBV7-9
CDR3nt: TGTGCCAGCAGCTTAGTTTTCGGGCAGGGTGTGGGGCCCCAGCATTTT
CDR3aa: CASSLVFGQGVGPQHF

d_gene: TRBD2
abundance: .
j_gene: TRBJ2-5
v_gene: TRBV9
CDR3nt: TGTGCCAGCAGCGCGACTAGCGGGAGGGCGGGTGAGACCCAGTACTTC
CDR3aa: CASSATSGRAGETQYF

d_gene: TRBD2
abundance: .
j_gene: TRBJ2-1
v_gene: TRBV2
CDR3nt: TGTGCCAGCAGTGCGACTAGCGGGAGGGCCATGGATGAGCAGTTCTTC
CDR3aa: CASSATSGRAMDEQFF